A single sample gave rise to the 9 T cell receptor beta chains below, sequenced in a study of T cell clonotyping in hematopoietic cell transplantation. Generated by immunoSEQ multiplex PCR, the TCRdb table keeps only in-frame clones and is missing some. The profile covers around 12,000 clones, with approximately 65% appearing a single time and roughly 15% taken by the ten largest. The source was peripheral blood mononuclear cells, collected 180 days after allogeneic stem cell transplant. The source of these receptors is a male patient aged 55 to 69 who had an allogeneic stem cell transplant from an unrelated donor, so the T cells may come from the graft donor. Some clones in this sample may be carry-over from other donors' samples.

This clone was seen just once. The chain recombines TRBV25-1 with TRBJ2-3; D is unresolved. Germline-derived CDR1 and CDR2 are MGHDK and SYGVNS. The CDR3 length is 13 residues. Trimming shortened V by 5 bases and J by 3 bases, and 9 bases separated the two germline ends. This CDR3 is CASSPPGTDTQYF. As DNA, the CDR3 is TGTGCCAGCAGTCCCCCTGGGACAGATACGCAGTATTTT.

The V and J genes are TRBV7-2 and TRBJ1-2; D call uncertain. Germline V gene data show CDR1 as SGHTA and CDR2 as FQGNSA. V was clipped by 2 bases and J by 6 bases, with 10 bases between them. This CDR3 contains 13 residues. The CDR3: CASSLMTVNGYTF. The CDR3 DNA sequence: TGTGCCAGCAGCTTAATGACTGTAAATGGCTACACCTTC. The variable domain in full, with the rest retrieved from reference TRBV7-2 and TRBJ1-2, is GAGVSQSPSNKVTEKGKDVELRCDPISGHTALYWYRQSLGQGLEFLIYFQGNSAPDKSGLPSDRFSAERTGGSVSTLTIQRTQQEDSAVYLCASSLMTVNGYTFGSGTRLTVV.

The chain joins TRBV25-1 to TRBJ1-5; TRBD1 matches 9 bases. The CDR3 has 18 amino acids. In germline, CDR1 is MGHDK, CDR2 SYGVNS. V was clipped by 2 bases and J by 6 bases; unmatched bases: 14. CDR3 sequence reads: CASSEPSPGTGIGQPQHF. CDR3 DNA sequence: TGTGCCAGCAGTGAACCTAGTCCCGGGACAGGGATAGGTCAGCCCCAGCATTTT.

This clone was picked up a small number of times. The chain carries TRBV4-1 and TRBJ1-1; the D gene is possibly TRBD1 (6 bases). CDR1 MGHRA and CDR2 YSYEKL come from the germline V gene. The CDR3 spans 14 residues. V lost 0 bases to trimming and J lost 7 bases, with 12 bases between them. CDR3: CASSQDWDISEAFF. As DNA, the CDR3 is TGCGCCAGCAGCCAAGATTGGGACATCAGTGAAGCTTTCTTT.

The rearrangement links TRBV2 to TRBJ1-2; D is unresolved. V dropped 4 bases and J dropped 4 bases, with 10 bases sitting between them. Germline values: CDR1 SNHLY, CDR2 FYNNEI. The length of the CDR3 is 13 residues. DNA for the CDR3: TGTGCCAGCAGTGGAACGGACGGCTATGGCTACACCTTC. It is translated as CASSGTDGYGYTF.

V usage is TRBV19 and J usage is TRBJ2-2, with unresolved D. This CDR3 contains 14 residues. CDR1 is LNHDA and CDR2 is SQIVND in the germline V gene (reference sequence). V was shortened by 2 bases and J by 3 bases, with 7 bases between the two germline ends. The CDR3 is CASSITRYTGELFF. The DNA of the CDR3 is TGTGCCAGTAGTATAACCCGGTACACCGGGGAGCTGTTTTTT.

The table lists this clone with a count of one. The chain joins TRBV29-1 to TRBJ2-7; D may be TRBD2 (5 bases). Germline-derived CDR1 and CDR2 are SQVTM and ANQGSEA. The CDR3 runs to 13 residues. Trimming cost V 8 bases and J 7 bases, with 21 bases left between them. This CDR3 is CSTKTARSGEQYF. CDR3 in DNA: TGCAGCACCAAGACGGCACGTTCGGGGGAGCAGTACTTC.

This chain links TRBV7-9 with TRBJ1-4, with no clear D. This CDR3 spans 14 amino acids. Trimming shortened V by 3 bases and J by 5 bases, and 10 bases separated the two germline ends. Germline V gene data show CDR1 as SEHNR and CDR2 as FQNEAQ (reference sequence). CDR3 nucleotide sequence: TGTGCCAGCAGCTTTAGGACTGCGAATGAAAAACTGTTTTTT. It encodes CASSFRTANEKLFF.

This chain links TRBV4-3 with TRBJ1-5; the D gene is possibly TRBD1 (5 bases). The germline V gene has CDR1 LGHNA and CDR2 YSLEER. CDR3 size: 14 residues. V lost 3 bases and J lost 7, with 13 bases in between. Here the CDR3 reads CASSQLGRNQPQHF. DNA of the CDR3: TGCGCCAGCAGCCAGCTGGGACGTAACCAGCCCCAGCATTTT.